The next 10 T cell receptor beta chains were all read from a single sample in a study of T cells after yellow fever vaccination. TCRdb passed the 5' RACE reads through MiXCR, listing each CDR3 protein once. The sample gives some 600,000 distinct CDR3 sequences, roughly a sixth of which show up once; 15% to 20% is in the top ten. This sample comprised PBMCs, obtained less than 6 days after the first yellow fever vaccination. The origin of the receptors is a man aged 18 to 29 who received the YFV17D yellow fever vaccine.

This clonotype was seen a handful of times. The chain links TRBV27 to TRBJ2-5, with unresolved D. CDR1 and CDR2 from the germline V gene are MNHEY and SMNVEV (reference sequence). Between the trimmed V and J ends, which lost 5 bases and 0 bases, there was a span of 13 bases. This CDR3 contains 15 residues. CDR3 sequence reads: CASSVLGGNQETQYF. The CDR3 DNA reads TGTGCCAGCAGTGTTCTGGGTGGGAACCAAGAGACCCAGTACTTC.

The sample holds a few counts of this clonotype. V and J are TRBV4-1 and TRBJ1-2; the D is unclear. The CDR3 extends over 13 amino acids. V was clipped by 6 bases and J by 7 bases, with 15 bases between them. Germline-derived CDR1 and CDR2 are MGHRA and YSYEKL. The CDR3 nucleotides read TGCGCCAGCAGACCAGGTTTTTCTGGTGGCTACACCTTC. Translation gives CASRPGFSGGYTF.

J is TRBJ1-2 and V is TRBV11-2; no clear D. The CDR3 extends over 16 amino acids. V was pared by 6 bases and J by 1 base, with 18 bases between. Germline V lookup: CDR1 SGHAT, CDR2 FQNNGV. In nucleotides, the CDR3 is TGTGCCAGCAGTTTTTTATGGACCTCCCTTAACTATGGCTACACCTTC. This translates into CASSFLWTSLNYGYTF.

This clonotype came up many times. The chain links TRBV9 to TRBJ2-3; unclear D gene. Germline-derived CDR1 and CDR2 are SGDLS and YYNGEE. The CDR3 consists of 12 residues. V was trimmed by 4 bases and J by 7 bases, leaving 10 bases between them. CDR3 in DNA: TGTGCCAGCAGCACCACCCCTTATACGCAGTATTTT. Amino acid sequence: CASSTTPYTQYF.

The gene calls are TRBV4-1 and TRBJ1-6; no clear D gene. The germline V gene encodes CDR1 MGHRA and CDR2 YSYEKL. The CDR3 covers 19 residues. V gave up 0 bases and J gave up 1 base, with 16 bases separating them. In DNA form, the CDR3 reads TGCGCCAGCAGCCAAGATCTTTCGGCAGGATGGTCCTATAATTCACCCCTCCACTTT. It encodes CASSQDLSAGWSYNSPLHF.

This clonotype was counted only a few times. V and J are TRBV3-1 and TRBJ2-5, with D hard to call. Trimming stripped 4 bases from V and 5 bases from J, with 14 bases between. From germline, CDR1 is LGHDT and CDR2 YNNKEL (reference sequence). The CDR3 is 14 amino acids. The CDR3 loop is CASSPPLGIETQYF. In nucleotides, the CDR3 is TGTGCCAGCAGCCCTCCCTTGGGGATTGAGACCCAGTACTTC.

The J gene is TRBJ2-3, the V gene TRBV20-1; 9 nucleotides match TRBD2. V shed 2 bases, J shed 2 bases, and the junction held 14 bases outside the gene matches. The CDR3 spans 18 residues. CDR1 and CDR2 (germline): DFQATT, SNEGSKA (reference sequence). CDR3 residues: CSARPISSSGVTTDTQYF. Here the CDR3 DNA reads TGCAGTGCTAGACCTATCTCTTCTAGCGGGGTTACCACAGATACGCAGTATTTT.

The chain joins TRBV6-2 or TRBV6-3 to TRBJ2-2, with 9 nucleotides matching TRBD1. Per the germline V gene, CDR1 is MNHEY and CDR2 is SVGEGT. The CDR3 extends over 16 amino acids. With 4 bases clipped from V and 6 bases from J, the junction kept 9 bases outside the gene matches. CDR3 DNA sequence: TGTGCCAGCAGTTCTACAGGACAGGGGAGCCCCGGGGAGCTGTTTTTT. It translates to CASSSTGQGSPGELFF.

This clonotype has a handful of counts. The chain combines TRBV29-1 with TRBJ2-2; D might be TRBD1 (6 bases). In germline, CDR1 is SQVTM, CDR2 ANQGSEA. Trimming left V 6 bases short and J 5 bases short, with 13 bases between. The CDR3 extends over 13 amino acids. For the CDR3, the DNA is TGCAGCGTCCGGCAGGGGTGGACCGGGGAGCTGTTTTTT. Translated, it gives CSVRQGWTGELFF.

In its sample, this clonotype was seen a few times. J is TRBJ2-3 and V is TRBV7-3; unclear D gene. CDR1 is SGHTA and CDR2 is FQGTGA in the germline V gene. CDR3 length: 13 amino acids. V lost 4 bases and J lost 4, with 9 bases in between. CDR3 protein: CASSSRRPDTQYF. The CDR3 nucleotides read TGTGCCAGCAGCTCCCGGCGGCCAGATACGCAGTATTTT.